A selection of T cell receptor beta chains follows, all from one sample in a study of OX40 agonist ivuxolimab in advanced cancers. Sequenced by immunoSEQ multiplex PCR; TCRdb stores in-frame clones only, minus some. The repertoire holds about 28,000 clones, with 84% as singletons. Material: CD4+ or CD8+ T cells sorted from blood, obtained in a trial of the OX40 agonist ivuxolimab. The receptors shown here come from an adult with an advanced solid tumor such as melanoma, head and neck, liver or kidney cancer. Both conserved end residues are part of each CDR3. The order of the fields is clone size, D gene, J gene, V gene, CDR3 DNA, CDR3 protein. D genes are given only for firm matches. Only part of the rows carry a size: once, few, many, or a class if the clone is expanded.

clone_size: once; d_call: TRBD2; j_call: TRBJ2-1; v_call: TRBV19; cdr3_nt: TGTGCCAGTAGTATAGGAGGCGGGAGAAATGAGCAGTTCTTC; cdr3_aa: CASSIGGGRNEQFF
clone_size: .; d_call: .; j_call: TRBJ2-5; v_call: TRBV5-6; cdr3_nt: TGTGCCAGCAGCTTGGCCAGGACAGCGTTACAGACCCAGTACTTC; cdr3_aa: CASSLARTALQTQYF
clone_size: .; d_call: .; j_call: TRBJ2-1; v_call: TRBV28; cdr3_nt: TGTGCCAGCAGCCAATCGAATGAGCAGTTCTTC; cdr3_aa: CASSQSNEQFF
clone_size: .; d_call: TRBD2; j_call: TRBJ2-3; v_call: TRBV10-3; cdr3_nt: TGTGCCATCAGTGAGTCGGGGGGGAACACAGATACGCAGTATTTT; cdr3_aa: CAISESGGNTDTQYF
clone_size: .; d_call: .; j_call: TRBJ2-6; v_call: TRBV27; cdr3_nt: TGTGCCAGCAGTTTATTCTCTGGGGCCAACGTCCTGACTTTC; cdr3_aa: CASSLFSGANVLTF
clone_size: .; d_call: TRBD1; j_call: TRBJ2-7; v_call: TRBV19; cdr3_nt: TGTGCCAGCCGAGGGACAGGGCCCTCCTACGAGCAGTACTTC; cdr3_aa: CASRGTGPSYEQYF
clone_size: few; d_call: TRBD1; j_call: TRBJ1-1; v_call: TRBV30; cdr3_nt: TGTGCCTGGCGACAGGGGATTGAAGCTTTCTTT; cdr3_aa: CAWRQGIEAFF
clone_size: .; d_call: .; j_call: TRBJ1-3; v_call: TRBV29-1; cdr3_nt: TGCAGCGTTGATCCAGGGACTGGAAACACCATATATTTT; cdr3_aa: CSVDPGTGNTIYF
clone_size: .; d_call: TRBD1; j_call: TRBJ1-3; v_call: TRBV29-1; cdr3_nt: TGCAGCGTTGAGGGGACAGGAGAAGGAAACACCATATATTTT; cdr3_aa: CSVEGTGEGNTIYF
clone_size: .; d_call: .; j_call: TRBJ1-2; v_call: TRBV30; cdr3_nt: TGTGCCTGGACCCCTGAAACAGGGTTCTCCTATGGCTACACCTTC; cdr3_aa: CAWTPETGFSYGYTF
clone_size: .; d_call: .; j_call: TRBJ2-3; v_call: TRBV15; cdr3_nt: TGTGCCACCAGCAGAGTGGAGGGGGATACGCAGTATTTT; cdr3_aa: CATSRVEGDTQYF
clone_size: medium-sized; d_call: TRBD1; j_call: TRBJ1-2; v_call: TRBV5-5; cdr3_nt: TGTGCCAGCAGGTCCGTCCGGACAGGCTACTATGGCTACACCTTC; cdr3_aa: CASRSVRTGYYGYTF
clone_size: .; d_call: .; j_call: TRBJ1-6; v_call: TRBV4-3; cdr3_nt: TGCGCCAGCAGCCAAGTATTCGGGGGGCATCCCAGCTCCTATAATTCACCCCTCCACTTT; cdr3_aa: CASSQVFGGHPSSYNSPLHF
clone_size: .; d_call: .; j_call: TRBJ2-7; v_call: TRBV7-8; cdr3_nt: TGTGCCAGCAGCTCGAATACAGTCGAGCAGTACTTC; cdr3_aa: CASSSNTVEQYF
clone_size: .; d_call: .; j_call: TRBJ2-2; v_call: TRBV6-6; cdr3_nt: TGTGCCAGCAGCCCCCCGGCAAACACCGGGGAGCTGTTTTTT; cdr3_aa: CASSPPANTGELFF
clone_size: .; d_call: .; j_call: TRBJ1-2; v_call: TRBV11-2; cdr3_nt: TGTGCCAGCAGCCAATTTTCGGGGTCCTATGGCTACACCTTC; cdr3_aa: CASSQFSGSYGYTF
clone_size: .; d_call: .; j_call: TRBJ2-1; v_call: TRBV19; cdr3_nt: TGTGCCAGTAGTATAAGGTTAGGCGATGAGCAGTTCTTC; cdr3_aa: CASSIRLGDEQFF
clone_size: .; d_call: .; j_call: TRBJ1-2; v_call: TRBV27; cdr3_nt: TGTGCCAGCAGTTTGGACAGAAACTATGGCTACACCTTC; cdr3_aa: CASSLDRNYGYTF
clone_size: .; d_call: TRBD1; j_call: TRBJ1-4; v_call: TRBV5-5; cdr3_nt: TGTGCCAGCAGCTTTTCTATAACACCGGGACAGGGGACTGAAAAACTGTTTTTT; cdr3_aa: CASSFSITPGQGTEKLFF
clone_size: .; d_call: .; j_call: TRBJ2-7; v_call: TRBV7-2; cdr3_nt: TGTGCCAGCAGCTTAGGCGGATTCTACGAGCAGTACTTC; cdr3_aa: CASSLGGFYEQYF
clone_size: .; d_call: .; j_call: TRBJ1-2; v_call: TRBV4-2; cdr3_nt: TGTGCCACTACGGACGCGGGCTATGGCTACACCTTC; cdr3_aa: CATTDAGYGYTF
clone_size: .; d_call: TRBD1; j_call: TRBJ2-7; v_call: TRBV27; cdr3_nt: TGTGCCAGCAGTTTTATTGGGACAGGATTCTACAAGCAGTACTTC; cdr3_aa: CASSFIGTGFYKQYF
clone_size: few; d_call: TRBD1; j_call: TRBJ1-1; v_call: TRBV5-4; cdr3_nt: TGTGCCAGCAGCGACAGGGACAACACTGAAGCTTTCTTT; cdr3_aa: CASSDRDNTEAFF
clone_size: .; d_call: TRBD2; j_call: TRBJ2-3; v_call: TRBV9; cdr3_nt: TGTGCCAGCAGCTCAAACCCCCGGACTAGCGGGGGTACAGATACGCAGTATTTT; cdr3_aa: CASSSNPRTSGGTDTQYF
clone_size: .; d_call: .; j_call: TRBJ1-1; v_call: TRBV11-3; cdr3_nt: TGTGCCAGCAGCGCGGGTCCCCAAGCTTTCTTT; cdr3_aa: CASSAGPQAFF
clone_size: .; d_call: .; j_call: TRBJ1-1; v_call: TRBV6-5; cdr3_nt: TGTGCCAGCAGTTACTCCGGAGGTACTGAAGCTTTCTTT; cdr3_aa: CASSYSGGTEAFF
clone_size: .; d_call: .; j_call: TRBJ2-7; v_call: TRBV7-9; cdr3_nt: TGTGCCAGCAGCAGCCCGGGACATTCCTACGAGCAGTACTTC; cdr3_aa: CASSSPGHSYEQYF
clone_size: .; d_call: .; j_call: TRBJ1-2; v_call: TRBV29-1; cdr3_nt: TGCAGCGTTGAAGATCTGGGGCTTAACTATGGCTACACCTTC; cdr3_aa: CSVEDLGLNYGYTF
clone_size: .; d_call: TRBD2; j_call: TRBJ2-7; v_call: TRBV29-1; cdr3_nt: TGCAGCGTTGACCACCTGGGCGGGAGTACTACGGGGGAGCAGTACTTC; cdr3_aa: CSVDHLGGSTTGEQYF
clone_size: .; d_call: .; j_call: TRBJ2-7; v_call: TRBV11-2; cdr3_nt: TGTGCCAGCAGCTTAGGCTCAGCAACTAACTACGAGCAGTACTTC; cdr3_aa: CASSLGSATNYEQYF
clone_size: .; d_call: TRBD2; j_call: TRBJ2-5; v_call: TRBV7-8; cdr3_nt: TGTGCCAGCAGCCTTAGCGGGAGAGAGACCCAGTACTTC; cdr3_aa: CASSLSGRETQYF
clone_size: once; d_call: TRBD1; j_call: TRBJ1-4; v_call: TRBV5-4; cdr3_nt: TGTGCCAGCAGCTTAAGTACAGGGGGAAATGAAAAACTGTTTTTT; cdr3_aa: CASSLSTGGNEKLFF
clone_size: .; d_call: TRBD1; j_call: TRBJ2-7; v_call: TRBV6-1; cdr3_nt: TGTGCCAGCAGTGCCTGGACCGGGACAGGGACAAACTACGAGCAGTACTTC; cdr3_aa: CASSAWTGTGTNYEQYF
clone_size: .; d_call: .; j_call: TRBJ2-5; v_call: TRBV9; cdr3_nt: TGTGCCAGCAGCGGAGACGACCCGGCGACCCAGTACTTC; cdr3_aa: CASSGDDPATQYF
clone_size: .; d_call: .; j_call: TRBJ2-7; v_call: TRBV13; cdr3_nt: TGTGCCAGCAGCTATCCTTCCAACGGGACACCATCCTACGAGCAGTACTTC; cdr3_aa: CASSYPSNGTPSYEQYF
clone_size: .; d_call: .; j_call: TRBJ2-5; v_call: TRBV27; cdr3_nt: TGTGCCAGCAGTTTGTGGGCAGGGCCCCAAGAGACCCAGTACTTC; cdr3_aa: CASSLWAGPQETQYF
clone_size: .; d_call: .; j_call: TRBJ2-6; v_call: TRBV28; cdr3_nt: TGTGCCAGCAGTCCGCCGGGACTCTGGGCCAACGTCCTGACTTTC; cdr3_aa: CASSPPGLWANVLTF
clone_size: .; d_call: .; j_call: TRBJ1-2; v_call: TRBV14; cdr3_nt: TGTGCCAGCAGCCAAGGGCACGCCACCCTCTATGGCTACACCTTC; cdr3_aa: CASSQGHATLYGYTF
clone_size: few; d_call: TRBD1; j_call: TRBJ2-5; v_call: TRBV7-9; cdr3_nt: TGTGCCAGCAGCTTGGGACAGGGACCACTCCAAGAGACCCAGTACTTC; cdr3_aa: CASSLGQGPLQETQYF
clone_size: once; d_call: .; j_call: TRBJ2-7; v_call: TRBV4-1; cdr3_nt: TGCGCCAGCAGCCAAGAGGCCAGCAACTACGAGCAGTACTTC; cdr3_aa: CASSQEASNYEQYF
clone_size: medium-sized; d_call: .; j_call: TRBJ1-2; v_call: TRBV5-6; cdr3_nt: TGTGCCAGCAGCTTGGAAGGCGCTTCCCCACTCTATGGCTACACCTTC; cdr3_aa: CASSLEGASPLYGYTF
clone_size: .; d_call: .; j_call: TRBJ1-2; v_call: TRBV30; cdr3_nt: TGTGCCATACCAAGCCCGACCTTTAACTATGGCTACACCTTC; cdr3_aa: CAIPSPTFNYGYTF
clone_size: .; d_call: TRBD1; j_call: TRBJ2-7; v_call: TRBV6-6; cdr3_nt: TGTGCCAGCAGTTACGCCGGGACAGGAATCGACGAGCAGTACTTC; cdr3_aa: CASSYAGTGIDEQYF